One T cell receptor beta chain is described in this entry. The data derive from a study of blood T cell repertoires in COVID-19. Looking at the study overall: Material from acute and convalescent COVID-19 was sourced from the United States, Italy and Spain. PBMCs, B-cell-depleted T cells, or T cells provided the cDNA or gDNA that made up the material.

J gave up 6 bases and V 6 bases, and 8 bases lay outside the gene matches. Per the germline V gene, CDR1 is MDHEN and CDR2 is SYDVKM. This CDR3 region has 14 residues. Authors' methods: Using reference gene primer amplification, nucleated cell counts were estimated. This table comes from immunoSEQ multiplex PCR, and its TCRdb copy is limited to in-frame clones, with some not included. V and J calls and clone size are as listed in that table; D and trimming were resolved from the DNA. The sample lists about 150,000 clones; 70% to 90% were seen once. The sample consisted of peripheral blood. The clonotype comes from a woman in her 70s with acute or convalescent COVID-19. This chain links TRBV28 with TRBJ1-5, with TRBD1 matching over 7 bases. The CDR3 here is CASSLRGRVQPQHF. CDR3 sequence (DNA): TGTGCCAGCAGCCTGAGGGGGCGAGTTCAGCCCCAGCATTTT.